This record covers a single T cell receptor beta chain. Its specificity is not known. The CDR3 loop spans 18 amino acids. CD8+ T cell subsets were each sorted in triplicate, about 290,000 cells apiece. Naive cells were sorted as CD45RO-, CCR7+, CD27+ and CD95-. UMI-labeled 5' RACE TRB cDNA libraries were prepared from the cells. After re-calling the 5' RACE reads, TCRdb lists one entry per CDR3 protein, DNA absent. The sample data list 150,000 to 160,000 distinct CDR3 sequences. This specimen comes from a study of CXCR3-negative and CXCR3-positive naive CD8 T cells. Overall study results and limits: Both naive subsets had comparably high diversity; memory CD8+ cells much lower. Researchers report that CXCR3-positive naive cells carry more hydrophobic TRB CDR3s than CXCR3-negative naive cells. Most assays were run on fresh PBMCs (CXCR3 expression partially decreased after cryopreservation).

The sequenced material came from naive CXCR3+ CD8+ T cells from blood. This sample's subset: CD45RO-CCR7+CD27+CD95- naive CD8+ T cells expressing CXCR3 (TNR3+). This chain uses TRBV23-1 with TRBJ2-3; TCRdb outputs TRBD1, but without DNA this stays unchecked. TRBV23-1 is classed as an ORF, of uncertain function. The receptor was isolated from a human donor in good health. Some clones in this sample may be carry-over from other donors' samples. The CDR3 spells CASSQYDPGGRGTDTQYF.